This entry lists 3 T cell receptor beta chains sequenced from one sample in a study of PD-1 blockade in classical Hodgkin lymphoma. The method was immunoSEQ multiplex PCR; TCRdb's version includes in-frame clones alone and lacks a portion of them. The repertoire has tens of thousands of clones, over 75% of them found once; the top ten carry about a sixth. Time point in this sample: cycle 4 day 1 (C4D1), after 6 weeks of nivolumab. All trial patients relapsed after autologous stem cell transplantation. The material sequenced was peripheral blood mononuclear cells (PBMCs), taken before the fourth cycle of nivolumab. These TCRs come from a human donor with classical Hodgkin lymphoma.

The chain has TRBV9 and TRBJ1-6; D unresolved. V shed 0 bases and J shed 0 bases, with 7 bases lying between them. Germline CDR1 and CDR2: SGDLS and YYNGEE. The length of the CDR3 is 16 residues. This CDR3 is CASSVGRSSYNSPLHF. The DNA for the CDR3 is TGTGCCAGCAGCGTAGGGAGGAGCTCCTATAATTCACCCCTCCACTTT.

V is TRBV4-1 and J is TRBJ2-7, with 8 bases matching TRBD2. V lost 4 bases and J lost 1; bases outside the gene matches: 9. The CDR3 totals 16 residues. Germline lookup yields CDR1 MGHRA and CDR2 YSYEKL. The CDR3 protein is CASSRYGLAHSYEQYF. CDR3 DNA: TGCGCCAGCAGCCGCTATGGACTAGCTCATTCCTACGAGCAGTACTTC.

The chain combines TRBV30 with TRBJ2-5, with a tentative D call TRBD1 (5 bases). Trimming took 0 bases from V and 5 from J, leaving 16 bases between them. This CDR3 spans 15 amino acids. In germline, CDR1 is GTSNPN, CDR2 SVGIG (reference sequence). The CDR3 spells CAWSVSRVSWETQYF. CDR3 in DNA: TGTGCCTGGAGTGTTAGCAGGGTCTCCTGGGAGACCCAGTACTTC. The complete variable domain, with remaining parts taken from reference TRBV30 and TRBJ2-5, reads SQTIHQWPATLVQPVGSPLSLECTVEGTSNPNLYWYRQAAGRGLQLLFYSVGIGQISSEVPQNLSASRPQDRQFILSSKKLLLSDSGFYLCAWSVSRVSWETQYFGPGTRLLVL.